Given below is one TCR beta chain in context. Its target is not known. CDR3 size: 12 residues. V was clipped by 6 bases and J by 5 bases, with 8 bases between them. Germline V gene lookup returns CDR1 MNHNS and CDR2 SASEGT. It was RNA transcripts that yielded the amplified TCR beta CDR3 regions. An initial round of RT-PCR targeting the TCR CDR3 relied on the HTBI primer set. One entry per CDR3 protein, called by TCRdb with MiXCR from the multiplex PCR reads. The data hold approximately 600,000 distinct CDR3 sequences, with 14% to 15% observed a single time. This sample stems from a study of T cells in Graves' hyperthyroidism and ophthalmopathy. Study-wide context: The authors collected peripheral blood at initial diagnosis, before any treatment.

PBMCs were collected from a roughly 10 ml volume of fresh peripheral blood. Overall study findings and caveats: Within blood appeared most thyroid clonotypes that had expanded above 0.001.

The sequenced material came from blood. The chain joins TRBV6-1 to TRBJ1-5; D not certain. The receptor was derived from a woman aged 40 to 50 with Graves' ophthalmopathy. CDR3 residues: CASRKADQPQHF. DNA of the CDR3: TGTGCCAGCAGGAAGGCGGATCAGCCCCAGCATTTT.